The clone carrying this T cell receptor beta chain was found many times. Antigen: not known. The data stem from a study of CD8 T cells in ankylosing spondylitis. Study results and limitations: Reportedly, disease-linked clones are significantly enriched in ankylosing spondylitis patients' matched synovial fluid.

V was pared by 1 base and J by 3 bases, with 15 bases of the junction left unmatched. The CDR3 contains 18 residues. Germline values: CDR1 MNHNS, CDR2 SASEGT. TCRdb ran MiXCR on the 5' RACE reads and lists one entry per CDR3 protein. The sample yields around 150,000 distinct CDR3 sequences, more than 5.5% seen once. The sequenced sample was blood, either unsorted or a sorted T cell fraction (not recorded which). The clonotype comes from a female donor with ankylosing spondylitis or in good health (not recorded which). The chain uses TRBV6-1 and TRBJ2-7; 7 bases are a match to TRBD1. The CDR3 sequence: CASSEGVGATGSFYEQYF. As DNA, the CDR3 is TGTGCCAGCAGTGAAGGGGTCGGTGCGACAGGGTCATTCTACGAGCAGTACTTC.